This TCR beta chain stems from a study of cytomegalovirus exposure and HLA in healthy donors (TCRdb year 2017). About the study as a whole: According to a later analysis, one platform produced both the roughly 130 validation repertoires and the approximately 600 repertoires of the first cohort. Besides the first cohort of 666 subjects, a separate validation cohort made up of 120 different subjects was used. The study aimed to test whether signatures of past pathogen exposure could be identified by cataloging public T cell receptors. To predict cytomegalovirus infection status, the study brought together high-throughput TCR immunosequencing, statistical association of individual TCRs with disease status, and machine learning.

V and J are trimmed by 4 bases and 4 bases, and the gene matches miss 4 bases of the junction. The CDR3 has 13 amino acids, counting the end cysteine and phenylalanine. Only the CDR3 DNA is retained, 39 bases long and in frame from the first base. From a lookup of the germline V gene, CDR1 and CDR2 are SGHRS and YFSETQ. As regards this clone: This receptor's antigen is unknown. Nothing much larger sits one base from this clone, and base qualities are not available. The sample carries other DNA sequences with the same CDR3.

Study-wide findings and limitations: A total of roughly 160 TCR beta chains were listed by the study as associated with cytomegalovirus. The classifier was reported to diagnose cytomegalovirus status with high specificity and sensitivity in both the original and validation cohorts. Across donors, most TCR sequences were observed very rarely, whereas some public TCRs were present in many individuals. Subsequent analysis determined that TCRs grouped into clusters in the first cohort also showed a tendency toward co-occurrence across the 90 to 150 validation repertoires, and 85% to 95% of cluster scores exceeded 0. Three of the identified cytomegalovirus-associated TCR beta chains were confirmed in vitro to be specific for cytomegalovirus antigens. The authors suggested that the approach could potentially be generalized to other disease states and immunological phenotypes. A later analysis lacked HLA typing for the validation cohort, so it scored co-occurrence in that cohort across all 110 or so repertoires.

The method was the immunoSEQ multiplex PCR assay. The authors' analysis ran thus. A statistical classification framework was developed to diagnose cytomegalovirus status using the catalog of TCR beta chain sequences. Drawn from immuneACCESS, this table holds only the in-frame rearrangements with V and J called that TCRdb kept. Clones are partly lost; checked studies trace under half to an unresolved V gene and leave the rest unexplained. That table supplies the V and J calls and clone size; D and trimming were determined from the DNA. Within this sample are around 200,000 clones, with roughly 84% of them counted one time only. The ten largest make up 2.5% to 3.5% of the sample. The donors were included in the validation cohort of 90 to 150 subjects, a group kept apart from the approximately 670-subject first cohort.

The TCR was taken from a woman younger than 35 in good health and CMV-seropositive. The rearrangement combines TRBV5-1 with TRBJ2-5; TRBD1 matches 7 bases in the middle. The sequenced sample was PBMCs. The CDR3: CASSGSGGETQYF. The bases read TGCGCCAGCAGCGGCTCAGGGGGAGAGACCCAGTACTTC.